These T cell receptor beta chains were read from a single sample in a study of metastatic and nonmetastatic thyroid tumors. TCRdb re-called the PCR reads via MiXCR. The profile shows more than 20,000 clones, 36% of them singletons. The material sequenced was blood. These receptors all stem from a male donor with papillary thyroid cancer or a benign thyroid nodule (not recorded which). Some clones in this sample may be carry-over from other donors' samples. The CDR3 runs from the conserved cysteine through the conserved F or W. A D gene is named only where the DNA matches it firmly. Where a row states a size, it is once, few, many or the class of an expanded clone; other rows omit it.

J gene: TRBJ1-6
D gene: NA
clone size: few
V gene: TRBV12-3/TRBV12-4
CDR3 protein: CASSLGTVYSPLHF
CDR3 DNA: TGTGCCAGCAGTTTAGGGACAGTTTATTCACCCCTCCACTTT

J gene: TRBJ1-1
D gene: TRBD1
clone size: many
V gene: TRBV7-6
CDR3 protein: CASSIGTGNTEAFF
CDR3 DNA: TGTGCCAGCAGCATCGGGACAGGGAACACTGAAGCTTTCTTT

J gene: TRBJ1-1
D gene: NA
clone size: few
V gene: TRBV28
CDR3 protein: CASSLFSETNTEAFF
CDR3 DNA: TGTGCCAGCAGTTTATTTTCGGAGACGAACACTGAAGCTTTCTTT

J gene: TRBJ1-1
D gene: NA
clone size: few
V gene: TRBV6-1
CDR3 protein: CASSLTGPTEAFF
CDR3 DNA: TGTGCCAGCAGCCTAACAGGGCCCACTGAAGCTTTCTTT

J gene: TRBJ1-6
D gene: TRBD1
clone size: NA
V gene: TRBV28
CDR3 protein: CASGLQGALVNSPLHF
CDR3 DNA: TGTGCCAGCGGACTACAGGGGGCTTTGGTTAATTCACCCCTCCACTTT

J gene: TRBJ1-1
D gene: NA
clone size: medium-sized
V gene: TRBV7-9
CDR3 protein: CASSLPRYKGGYTEAFF
CDR3 DNA: TGTGCCAGCAGCTTACCTCGCTACAAGGGGGGATACACTGAAGCTTTCTTT

J gene: TRBJ1-1
D gene: NA
clone size: many
V gene: TRBV9
CDR3 protein: CASSVAYRGTEAFF
CDR3 DNA: TGTGCCAGCAGCGTAGCTTATCGGGGAACTGAAGCTTTCTTT

J gene: TRBJ2-2
D gene: TRBD1
clone size: many
V gene: TRBV25-1
CDR3 protein: CASKSRQGFTGELFF
CDR3 DNA: TGTGCCAGCAAGTCTAGACAGGGGTTCACCGGGGAGCTGTTTTTT

J gene: TRBJ2-7
D gene: NA
clone size: few
V gene: TRBV7-2
CDR3 protein: CASSLAGPEQYF
CDR3 DNA: TGTGCCAGCAGCTTAGCTGGACCGGAGCAGTACTTC

J gene: TRBJ2-3
D gene: TRBD2
clone size: NA
V gene: TRBV20-1
CDR3 protein: CSARSFSGRADTQYF
CDR3 DNA: TGCAGTGCTAGGTCCTTTAGCGGGAGAGCTGATACGCAGTATTTT

J gene: TRBJ2-7
D gene: TRBD1
clone size: NA
V gene: TRBV30
CDR3 protein: CAWSVGGQSYEQYF
CDR3 DNA: TGTGCCTGGAGTGTAGGGGGACAGTCCTACGAGCAGTACTTC

J gene: TRBJ2-2
D gene: NA
clone size: few
V gene: TRBV19
CDR3 protein: CASSTKIGGAGELFF
CDR3 DNA: TGTGCCAGTAGTACGAAAATAGGGGGTGCCGGGGAGCTGTTTTTT

J gene: TRBJ2-5
D gene: NA
clone size: NA
V gene: TRBV18
CDR3 protein: CASSLGEVGTQYF
CDR3 DNA: TGTGCCAGCTCCCTGGGAGAGGTCGGGACCCAGTACTTC

J gene: TRBJ2-5
D gene: TRBD2
clone size: few
V gene: TRBV6-1
CDR3 protein: CASSGGYQETQYF
CDR3 DNA: TGTGCCAGCTCGGGGGGGTACCAAGAGACCCAGTACTTC

J gene: TRBJ1-2
D gene: NA
clone size: few
V gene: TRBV12-3/TRBV12-4
CDR3 protein: CASSLDGGYGYTF
CDR3 DNA: TGTGCCAGCAGTTTAGACGGGGGCTATGGCTACACCTTC

J gene: TRBJ2-7
D gene: TRBD2
clone size: NA
V gene: TRBV4-1
CDR3 protein: CASNLKAQGLAGSIYEQYF
CDR3 DNA: TGCGCCAGCAACCTCAAGGCACAAGGACTAGCGGGGAGCATTTACGAGCAGTACTTC

J gene: TRBJ2-7
D gene: NA
clone size: NA
V gene: TRBV5-8
CDR3 protein: CASSFDNYEQYF
CDR3 DNA: TGTGCCAGCAGCTTCGATAACTACGAGCAGTACTTC

J gene: TRBJ2-3
D gene: TRBD2
clone size: medium-sized
V gene: TRBV11-2
CDR3 protein: CASSQGLAGRWNTQYF
CDR3 DNA: TGTGCCAGCAGCCAGGGACTAGCGGGAAGGTGGAATACGCAGTATTTT

J gene: TRBJ1-4
D gene: NA
clone size: few
V gene: TRBV12-3/TRBV12-4
CDR3 protein: CASSNYFNEKLFF
CDR3 DNA: TGTGCCAGCAGCAATTACTTTAATGAAAAACTGTTTTTT

J gene: TRBJ2-7
D gene: NA
clone size: NA
V gene: TRBV11-2
CDR3 protein: CASSFSGRNYEQYF
CDR3 DNA: TGTGCCAGCAGCTTCTCTGGACGGAACTACGAGCAGTACTTC

J gene: TRBJ2-3
D gene: NA
clone size: NA
V gene: TRBV24-1
CDR3 protein: CATSDLQVGNTDTQYF
CDR3 DNA: TGTGCCACCAGTGATTTGCAGGTGGGGAACACAGATACGCAGTATTTT

J gene: TRBJ2-1
D gene: TRBD1
clone size: medium-sized
V gene: TRBV5-1
CDR3 protein: CASSLLRTGLDNEQFF
CDR3 DNA: TGCGCCAGCAGCTTGCTTCGGACAGGCCTTGACAATGAGCAGTTCTTC

J gene: TRBJ2-1
D gene: NA
clone size: medium-sized
V gene: TRBV20-1
CDR3 protein: CSASPPGTDTYNEQFF
CDR3 DNA: TGCAGTGCTAGCCCCCCCGGGACGGACACCTACAATGAGCAGTTCTTC

J gene: TRBJ2-7
D gene: NA
clone size: NA
V gene: TRBV19
CDR3 protein: CASSPYASYEQYF
CDR3 DNA: TGTGCCAGTAGTCCCTACGCATCCTACGAGCAGTACTTC

J gene: TRBJ1-6
D gene: TRBD1
clone size: NA
V gene: TRBV7-9
CDR3 protein: CAIFAITGGDSPLHF
CDR3 DNA: TGTGCCATCTTCGCGATCACAGGGGGTGATTCACCCCTCCACTTT

J gene: TRBJ2-7
D gene: NA
clone size: NA
V gene: TRBV4-1
CDR3 protein: CASSHMGKGYEQYF
CDR3 DNA: TGCGCCAGCAGCCATATGGGGAAAGGGTACGAGCAGTACTTC

J gene: TRBJ1-2
D gene: TRBD1
clone size: NA
V gene: TRBV5-1
CDR3 protein: CGRSLEGQQGYTF
CDR3 DNA: TGCGGCAGAAGCTTGGAGGGACAGCAAGGCTACACCTTC

J gene: TRBJ1-6
D gene: NA
clone size: few
V gene: TRBV6-2/TRBV6-3
CDR3 protein: CASSGTLSRALHF
CDR3 DNA: TGTGCCAGCAGCGGGACCCTGAGCAGAGCCCTCCACTTT

J gene: TRBJ1-2
D gene: TRBD1
clone size: many
V gene: TRBV19
CDR3 protein: CASSTPTGGFNYGYTF
CDR3 DNA: TGTGCCAGTAGTACCCCGACAGGGGGATTCAACTATGGCTACACCTTC

J gene: TRBJ1-1
D gene: NA
clone size: NA
V gene: TRBV28
CDR3 protein: CASSLGGRGNTEAFF
CDR3 DNA: TGTGCCAGCAGTTTAGGAGGCCGTGGGAACACTGAAGCTTTCTTT

J gene: TRBJ2-1
D gene: TRBD1
clone size: many
V gene: TRBV25-1
CDR3 protein: CASSEPDRYNEQFF
CDR3 DNA: TGTGCCAGCAGTGAGCCGGACAGGTACAATGAGCAGTTCTTC

J gene: TRBJ2-1
D gene: TRBD1
clone size: few
V gene: TRBV12-3/TRBV12-4
CDR3 protein: CASTPGTGSGEQFF
CDR3 DNA: TGTGCCAGCACCCCCGGGACAGGGTCGGGTGAGCAGTTCTTC

J gene: TRBJ1-2
D gene: NA
clone size: NA
V gene: TRBV7-9
CDR3 protein: CASSLGVAPYGYTF
CDR3 DNA: TGTGCCAGCAGCTTAGGAGTAGCGCCCTATGGCTACACCTTC

J gene: TRBJ2-7
D gene: TRBD2
clone size: NA
V gene: TRBV20-1
CDR3 protein: CSARSGTYEQYF
CDR3 DNA: TGCAGTGCTAGAAGCGGGACCTACGAGCAGTACTTC

J gene: TRBJ2-5
D gene: TRBD1
clone size: NA
V gene: TRBV6-1
CDR3 protein: CASSDPTGVETQYF
CDR3 DNA: TGTGCCAGCAGTGACCCGACAGGGGTAGAGACCCAGTACTTC

J gene: TRBJ2-3
D gene: TRBD2
clone size: NA
V gene: TRBV4-1
CDR3 protein: CASSHSWVGGTDTQYF
CDR3 DNA: TGCGCCAGCAGCCACAGTTGGGTCGGGGGGACAGATACGCAGTATTTT

J gene: TRBJ2-2
D gene: NA
clone size: many
V gene: TRBV14
CDR3 protein: CASSPVRGTGELFF
CDR3 DNA: TGTGCCAGCAGCCCCGTTCGGGGGACCGGGGAGCTGTTTTTT

J gene: TRBJ2-1
D gene: NA
clone size: many
V gene: TRBV5-6
CDR3 protein: CASSLFFLAEAFNEQFF
CDR3 DNA: TGTGCCAGCAGCTTGTTCTTTCTGGCGGAAGCCTTCAATGAGCAGTTCTTC

J gene: TRBJ1-6
D gene: NA
clone size: few
V gene: TRBV30
CDR3 protein: CAWRANSPLHF
CDR3 DNA: TGTGCCTGGAGGGCTAATTCACCCCTCCACTTT

J gene: TRBJ2-3
D gene: NA
clone size: NA
V gene: TRBV6-1
CDR3 protein: CASGGARRGDTQYF
CDR3 DNA: TGTGCCAGCGGGGGGGCTCGAAGGGGAGATACGCAGTATTTT

J gene: TRBJ1-2
D gene: TRBD1
clone size: NA
V gene: TRBV20-1
CDR3 protein: CSAPNWDRDGYTF
CDR3 DNA: TGCAGTGCGCCCAATTGGGACAGGGACGGCTACACCTTC

J gene: TRBJ1-6
D gene: NA
clone size: few
V gene: TRBV30
CDR3 protein: CAWRTTTPLHF
CDR3 DNA: TGTGCCTGGAGAACGACAACACCCCTCCACTTT

J gene: TRBJ2-2
D gene: TRBD1
clone size: NA
V gene: TRBV5-1
CDR3 protein: CASSRSGQGGPGELFF
CDR3 DNA: TGCGCCAGCAGCCGTAGTGGACAGGGAGGTCCCGGGGAGCTGTTTTTT

J gene: TRBJ1-1
D gene: NA
clone size: NA
V gene: TRBV30
CDR3 protein: CAWRFQRGTEAFF
CDR3 DNA: TGTGCCTGGAGATTTCAGCGTGGGACTGAAGCTTTCTTT

J gene: TRBJ1-6
D gene: TRBD1
clone size: NA
V gene: TRBV6-5
CDR3 protein: CASSFIQRGRRESPLHF
CDR3 DNA: TGTGCCAGCAGTTTCATCCAAAGGGGGCGCAGAGAATCACCCCTCCACTTT

J gene: TRBJ1-1
D gene: NA
clone size: NA
V gene: TRBV11-3
CDR3 protein: CASSLLNTEAFF
CDR3 DNA: TGTGCCAGCAGCTTATTGAACACTGAAGCTTTCTTT

J gene: TRBJ1-2
D gene: NA
clone size: NA
V gene: TRBV14
CDR3 protein: CASSQARRDYGYTF
CDR3 DNA: TGTGCCAGCAGCCAGGCTAGAAGGGACTATGGCTACACCTTC

J gene: TRBJ2-7
D gene: NA
clone size: NA
V gene: TRBV20-1
CDR3 protein: CSAYRDFYEQYF
CDR3 DNA: TGCAGTGCTTACCGGGACTTCTACGAGCAGTACTTC

J gene: TRBJ2-7
D gene: NA
clone size: NA
V gene: TRBV27
CDR3 protein: CASSLSRQSSYDQYF
CDR3 DNA: TGTGCCAGCAGTTTATCCCGGCAAAGCTCCTACGATCAGTACTTC

J gene: TRBJ1-6
D gene: NA
clone size: few
V gene: TRBV12-3/TRBV12-4
CDR3 protein: CASSSANRWRNSPLHF
CDR3 DNA: TGTGCCAGCAGTTCGGCCAACAGGTGGCGTAATTCACCCCTCCACTTT

J gene: TRBJ1-1
D gene: NA
clone size: NA
V gene: TRBV3-1
CDR3 protein: CASRSTSGRFEAFF
CDR3 DNA: TGTGCCAGCAGGTCAACCTCCGGGAGATTTGAAGCTTTCTTT

J gene: TRBJ2-7
D gene: NA
clone size: NA
V gene: TRBV7-2
CDR3 protein: CASTSLGYEQYF
CDR3 DNA: TGTGCCAGCACCTCACTAGGCTACGAGCAGTACTTC

J gene: TRBJ2-1
D gene: TRBD1
clone size: NA
V gene: TRBV7-3
CDR3 protein: CASSLIRDRVFNEQFF
CDR3 DNA: TGTGCCAGCAGCTTAATCCGGGACAGGGTGTTCAATGAGCAGTTCTTC